Shown below are 4 T cell receptor beta chains from a single sample sequenced in a study of T cell responses to AZD1222 COVID-19 vaccine. Clones were read by immunoSEQ multiplex PCR, and TCRdb kept only the in-frame ones, dropping some. The repertoire holds 150,000 to 180,000 clones, with 85% to 95% as singletons. The sample in question was peripheral blood, obtained 28 days after the second AZD1222 dose. The source is an adult who received the AZD1222 COVID-19 vaccine.

The genes are TRBV25-1 and TRBJ2-3; D unclear. CDR3 length: 14 residues. From germline, CDR1 is MGHDK and CDR2 SYGVNS. With 2 bases removed from V and 6 bases from J, the gap between germline ends came to 12 bases. The chain's CDR3 is CASSEKRFGDTQYF. CDR3 DNA: TGTGCCAGCAGTGAAAAAAGGTTTGGGGATACGCAGTATTTT. Full variable domain (remainder filled in from reference TRBV25-1 and TRBJ2-3): EADIYQTPRYLVIGTGKKITLECSQTMGHDKMYWYQQDPGMELHLIHYSYGVNSTEKGDLSSESTVSRIRTEHFPLTLESARPSHTSQYLCASSEKRFGDTQYFGPGTRLTVL.

The gene calls are TRBV10-2 and TRBJ1-2; D is undetermined. The V end lost 7 bases, the J end lost 4 bases, and 16 bases lay between the germline ends. The CDR3 runs 14 residues. Germline V lookup: CDR1 WSHSY, CDR2 SAAADI. DNA for the CDR3: TGCGCCAGCACGAGATTCAACGCCGGCTATGGCTACACCTTC. It is translated as CASTRFNAGYGYTF.

The rearrangement joins TRBV4-1 to TRBJ1-5; maybe TRBD1 (5 bases). V lost 5 bases to trimming and J lost 4 bases, with 15 bases between them. The CDR3 spans 15 residues. Germline V lookup: CDR1 MGHRA, CDR2 YSYEKL. CDR3 in amino acids: CASSSSGGWNQPQHF. The DNA for the CDR3 is TGCGCCAGCAGCTCCTCTGGGGGGTGGAATCAGCCCCAGCATTTT.

The chain joins TRBV11-2 to TRBJ1-5; 9 bases fit TRBD1. This CDR3 contains 19 residues. Germline-derived CDR1 and CDR2 are SGHAT and FQNNGV. With V trimmed by 5 bases and J by 5 bases, 19 bases remained unmatched. CDR3 in DNA: TGTGCCAGCAGCCCCCGTTCGCGCGGCGGGACAGGGTTCTATCAGCCCCAGCATTTT. Its protein product is CASSPRSRGGTGFYQPQHF.